This T cell receptor beta chain originates from a study of early T cells in non-severe SARS-CoV-2 infection. The ends lost 1 base at V and 8 bases at J; junction bases unmatched: 6. The CDR3 spans 14 residues. Germline CDR1 reads DFQATT; CDR2 reads SNEGSKA (reference sequence). TCRdb redid the calling of the 5' RACE reads with MiXCR, one entry per CDR3 protein. Among tens of thousands of distinct CDR3 sequences, roughly an eighth were seen once, and the ten largest hold about 6.4%. General study points: Matches to VDJdb favored anti-spike CD8 responses and missed private and CD4 specificities.

With respect to this clonotype: Its antigen is unidentified.

The TCR originated in an adult who was a healthcare worker with PCR-confirmed SARS-CoV-2 infection or an uninfected control (not recorded which). The V and J genes are TRBV20-1 and TRBJ2-1; 9 bases match TRBD1. Source material: whole blood. Here the CDR3 DNA reads TGCAGTGCTAGAGCCGGGACAGGGACGGATGAGCAGTTCTTC. It is translated as CSARAGTGTDEQFF.